The clone carrying this T cell receptor beta chain was counted between two and nine times. The antigen is unknown. The data were obtained in a study of identical twins. TCRdb processed the 5' RACE reads anew with MiXCR; each CDR3 protein has one entry. The sample comprises fewer than 650,000 distinct CDR3 sequences, over 8.5% of which are singletons, and approximately 3.2% rests with the top ten. CDR3 size: 14 residues. The V segment lost 5 bases and the J segment 4 bases; nucleotides outside the gene matches: 8. Germline-derived CDR1 and CDR2 are DFQATT and SNEGSKA (reference sequence). Study results and caveats: Modeled out-of-frame TCR alpha sharing in monozygotic twins fell below observed levels. Low generation probability was overrepresented in out-of-frame alpha sequences shared by twins. Clonotypes of the beta chain that were abundant in cord blood carried fewer insertions (memory repertoires showed none).

In addition, the sample was reused for a study of yellow fever vaccine responses in identical twins. That paper notes: In identical twins, vaccine T cell responses appeared partly shared and partly individual.

Sequencing was done on a sample of PBMCs. The chain combines TRBV20-1 with TRBJ2-1, with TRBD2 matching 7 bases. The sequence derives from a woman aged 18-29 years in good health. CDR3 DNA: TGCAGTGCTGGGAGACTAGCAGCGTACAATGAGCAGTTCTTC. Its protein is CSAGRLAAYNEQFF.